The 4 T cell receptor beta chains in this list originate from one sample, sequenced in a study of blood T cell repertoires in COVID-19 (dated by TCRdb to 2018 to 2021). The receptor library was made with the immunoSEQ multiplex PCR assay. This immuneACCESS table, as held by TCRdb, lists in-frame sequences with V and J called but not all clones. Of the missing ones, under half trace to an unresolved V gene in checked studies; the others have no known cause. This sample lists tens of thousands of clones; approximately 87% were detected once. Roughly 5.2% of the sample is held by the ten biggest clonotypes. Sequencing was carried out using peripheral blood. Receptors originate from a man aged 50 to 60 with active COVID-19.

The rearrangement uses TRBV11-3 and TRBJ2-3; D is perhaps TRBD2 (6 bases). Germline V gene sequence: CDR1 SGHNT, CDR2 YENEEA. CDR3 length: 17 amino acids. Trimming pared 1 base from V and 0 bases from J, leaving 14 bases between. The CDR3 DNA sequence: TGTGCCAGCAGCTTAGCCCTCGGGGGAGGTAGCACAGATACGCAGTATTTT. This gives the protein CASSLALGGGSTDTQYF.

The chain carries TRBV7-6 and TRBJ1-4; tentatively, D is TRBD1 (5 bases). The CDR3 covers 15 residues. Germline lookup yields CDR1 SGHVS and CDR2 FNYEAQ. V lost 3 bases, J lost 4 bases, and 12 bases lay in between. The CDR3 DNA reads TGTGCCAGCAGCTTTAAAACAGGCCGTAATGAAAAACTGTTTTTT. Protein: CASSFKTGRNEKLFF.

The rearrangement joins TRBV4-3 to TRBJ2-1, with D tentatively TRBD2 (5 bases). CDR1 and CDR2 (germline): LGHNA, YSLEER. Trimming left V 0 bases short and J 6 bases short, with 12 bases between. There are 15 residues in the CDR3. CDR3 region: CASSQEWGGGNEQFF. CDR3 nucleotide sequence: TGCGCCAGCAGCCAAGAATGGGGTGGAGGCAATGAGCAGTTCTTC.

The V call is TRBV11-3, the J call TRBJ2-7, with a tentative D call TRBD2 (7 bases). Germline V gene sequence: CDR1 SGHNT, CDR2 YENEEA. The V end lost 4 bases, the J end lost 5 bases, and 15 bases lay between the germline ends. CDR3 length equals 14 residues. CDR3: CASSSFSGDNEQYF. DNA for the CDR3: TGTGCCAGCAGCTCGTTCAGCGGGGACAACGAGCAGTACTTC.